This T cell receptor beta chain was identified in a study of T cells in Graves' hyperthyroidism and ophthalmopathy. Germline CDR1 SGDLS, CDR2 YYNGEE. The CDR3 loop spans 15 amino acids. V lost 6 bases and J lost 4; bases outside the gene matches: 10. Amplification of TCR beta CDR3 regions was performed using RNA transcripts as template. A set of HTBI primers served as the primers for a first-round RT-PCR of the TCR CDR3. TCRdb re-derived calls from the multiplex PCR reads in MiXCR, one entry per CDR3 protein. The table shows around 540,000 distinct CDR3 sequences, with around 15% occurring only once. Material for sequencing was blood. The chain links TRBV9 to TRBJ1-5; 7 bases fit TRBD1. The clonotype comes from a woman between 25 and 40 years old with Graves' ophthalmopathy. This CDR3 is CASTKTGAMNQPQHF. The CDR3 DNA follows: TGTGCCAGCACCAAAACAGGGGCCATGAATCAGCCCCAGCATTTT.